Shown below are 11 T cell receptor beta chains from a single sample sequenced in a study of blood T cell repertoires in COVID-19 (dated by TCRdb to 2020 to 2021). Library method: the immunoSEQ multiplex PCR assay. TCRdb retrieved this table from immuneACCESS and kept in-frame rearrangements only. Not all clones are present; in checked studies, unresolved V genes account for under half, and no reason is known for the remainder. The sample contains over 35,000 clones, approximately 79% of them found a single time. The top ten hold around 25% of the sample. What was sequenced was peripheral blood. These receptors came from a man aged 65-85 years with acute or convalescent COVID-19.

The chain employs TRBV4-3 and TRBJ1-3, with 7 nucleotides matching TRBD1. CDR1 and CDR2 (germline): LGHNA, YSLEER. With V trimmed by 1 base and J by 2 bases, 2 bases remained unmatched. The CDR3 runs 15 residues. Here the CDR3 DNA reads TGCGCCAGCAGCCAAGCCGACAGGGCTGGAAACACCATATATTTT. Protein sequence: CASSQADRAGNTIYF.

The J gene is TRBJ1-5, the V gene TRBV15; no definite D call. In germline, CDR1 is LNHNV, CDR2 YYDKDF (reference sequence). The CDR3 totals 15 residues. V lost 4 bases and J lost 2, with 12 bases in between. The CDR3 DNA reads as TGTGCCACCAGCACCTACAGCGGGGGCAATCAGCCCCAGCATTTT. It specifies CATSTYSGGNQPQHF.

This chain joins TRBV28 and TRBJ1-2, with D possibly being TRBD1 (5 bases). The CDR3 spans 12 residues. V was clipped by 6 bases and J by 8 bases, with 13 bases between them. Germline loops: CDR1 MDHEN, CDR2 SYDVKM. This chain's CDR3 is CASSLSGSGYTF. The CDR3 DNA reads TGTGCCAGCAGCCTTTCAGGGTCGGGCTACACCTTC.

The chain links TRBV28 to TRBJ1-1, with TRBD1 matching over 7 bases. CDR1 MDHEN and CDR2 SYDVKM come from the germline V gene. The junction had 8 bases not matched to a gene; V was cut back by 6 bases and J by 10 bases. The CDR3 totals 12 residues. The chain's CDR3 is CASRTGAPGAFF. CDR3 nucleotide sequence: TGTGCCAGCAGAACAGGGGCCCCTGGAGCTTTCTTT.

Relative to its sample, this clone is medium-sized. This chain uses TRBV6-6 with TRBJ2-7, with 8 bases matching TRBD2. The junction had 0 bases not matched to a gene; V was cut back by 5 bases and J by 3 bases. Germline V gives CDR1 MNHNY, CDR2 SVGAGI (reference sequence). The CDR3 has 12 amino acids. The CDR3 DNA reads TGTGCCAGCAGTACTAGCGGCTACGAGCAGTACTTC. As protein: CASSTSGYEQYF.

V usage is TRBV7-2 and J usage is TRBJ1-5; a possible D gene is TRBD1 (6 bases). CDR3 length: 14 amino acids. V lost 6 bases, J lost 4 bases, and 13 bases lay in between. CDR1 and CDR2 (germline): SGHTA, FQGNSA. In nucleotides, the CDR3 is TGTGCCAGCAGAGTAGGGGGGGGTAATCAGCCCCAGCATTTT. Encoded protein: CASRVGGGNQPQHF.

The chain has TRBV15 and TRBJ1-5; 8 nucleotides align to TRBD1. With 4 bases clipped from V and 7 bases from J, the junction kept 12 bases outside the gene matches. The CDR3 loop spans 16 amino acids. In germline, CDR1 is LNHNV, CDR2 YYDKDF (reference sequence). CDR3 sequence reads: CATSTLQGGVGQPQHF. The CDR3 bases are TGTGCCACCAGCACCCTACAGGGGGGGGTGGGCCAGCCCCAGCATTTT.

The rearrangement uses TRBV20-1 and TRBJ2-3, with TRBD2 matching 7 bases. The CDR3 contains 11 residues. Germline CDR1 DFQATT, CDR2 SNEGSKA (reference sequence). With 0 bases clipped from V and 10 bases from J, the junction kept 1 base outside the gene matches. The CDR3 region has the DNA TGCAGTGCTAGAGACCTAGCGGCGCAGTATTTT. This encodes CSARDLAAQYF.

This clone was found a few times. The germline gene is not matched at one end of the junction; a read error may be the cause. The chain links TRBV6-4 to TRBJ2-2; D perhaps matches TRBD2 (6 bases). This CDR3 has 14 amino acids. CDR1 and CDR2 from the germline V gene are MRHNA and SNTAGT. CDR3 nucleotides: TGTGCCAGCAGTCTCCTAGCGAATACCGGGGAGCTGTTTTTT. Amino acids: CASSLLANTGELFF.

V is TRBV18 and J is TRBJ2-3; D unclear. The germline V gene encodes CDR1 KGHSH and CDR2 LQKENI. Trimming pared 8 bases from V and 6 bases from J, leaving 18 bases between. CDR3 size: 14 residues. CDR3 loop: CASAPYGGLDTQYF. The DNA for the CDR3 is TGTGCCAGCGCCCCCTACGGCGGTCTCGATACGCAGTATTTT.

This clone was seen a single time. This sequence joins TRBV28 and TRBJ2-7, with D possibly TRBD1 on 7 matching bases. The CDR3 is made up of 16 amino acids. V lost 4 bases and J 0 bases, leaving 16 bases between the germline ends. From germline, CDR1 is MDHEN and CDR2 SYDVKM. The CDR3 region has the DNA TGTGCCAGCAGTTCCCCCGGGCAGGGGGGCTCCTACGAGCAGTACTTC. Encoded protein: CASSSPGQGGSYEQYF.